This T cell receptor (beta chain) appears in the sequencing data of a study of Ad26.COV2.S vaccination and SARS-CoV-2 variants. Study observations and caveats: Placebo recipients and vaccine recipients were similar in non-spike TCR breadth.

Clones were read by immunoSEQ multiplex PCR, and TCRdb kept only the in-frame ones, dropping some. The data contain hundreds of thousands of clones, 65% to 90% of them seen just once; the ten biggest clones take up around 10%. Treatment of the sample: roughly 19 received Ad26.COV2.S at low or high dose, single or two shots; 5 received placebo; per-sample allocation not given. The investigators took samples on day 63 after the first vaccine or placebo injection. This CDR3 is built from 13 residues. Trimming took off 3 bases at V and 8 bases at J, with 13 bases between the two ends. Note on this clone: Antigen specificity is unknown.

The rearrangement uses TRBV12-3 or TRBV12-4 and TRBJ1-2, with D possibly matching TRBD1 (5 bases). Here the sequenced sample was peripheral blood, taken in a trial of Ad26.COV2.S vaccine versus placebo. This TCR was recovered from a person aged 18 to 59 who received the Ad26.COV2.S COVID-19 vaccine or a placebo. CDR3 protein: CASSFRRADGYTF. CDR3 nucleotide sequence: TGTGCCAGCAGTTTTCGCAGGGCTGACGGCTACACCTTC.